These 26 T cell receptor beta chains originate from one sample sequenced in a study of T cells after yellow fever vaccination. Using its own MiXCR run on the 5' RACE reads, TCRdb lists one record per CDR3 protein. The sample holds approximately 580,000 distinct CDR3 sequences; less than 20% are singletons and the top ten take 15% to 20%. Sample: PBMCs, taken 4 to 6 days after the first yellow fever vaccination. All receptors come from a man younger than 30 who received the YFV17D yellow fever vaccine.

The chain couples TRBV4-3 to TRBJ2-2; TRBD2 agrees at 10 bases. Germline-derived CDR1 and CDR2 are LGHNA and YSLEER. There are 17 residues in the CDR3. V gave up 2 bases and J gave up 3 bases; unmatched junction bases: 6. CDR3 loop: CASSQLLAGKHTGELFF. CDR3 coding DNA: TGCGCCAGCAGCCAACTACTAGCGGGGAAACACACCGGGGAGCTGTTTTTT.

The chain links TRBV5-1 to TRBJ2-3, with TRBD2 identical over 12 bases. CDR1 and CDR2 (germline): SGHRS, YFSETQ. This CDR3 region has 15 residues. The trim removed 6 bases at V and 4 bases at J, leaving 6 bases unmatched. The CDR3 DNA reads TGCGCCAGCACGCTAGCGGGGGGGCGTGCAGATACGCAGTATTTT. Its protein is CASTLAGGRADTQYF.

This clonotype has a handful of counts. The chain links TRBV6-2 or TRBV6-3 to TRBJ1-2; 8 bases align to TRBD1. CDR3 length equals 14 residues. Per germline, CDR1 MNHEY and CDR2 SVGEGT. The J segment lost 4 bases and the V segment lost 5 bases, leaving 6 bases of the junction unmatched. CDR3 protein: CASSDTGQVYGYTF. In DNA form, the CDR3 reads TGTGCCAGCAGTGATACGGGACAGGTCTATGGCTACACCTTC.

The V gene is TRBV10-3, the J gene TRBJ1-5; D gene uncertain. V was pared by 0 bases and J by 0 bases, with 6 bases between. CDR1 is ENHRY and CDR2 is SYGVKD in the germline V gene. CDR3 size: 15 residues. The CDR3 sequence is CAISESGYSNQPQHF. The CDR3 DNA sequence: TGTGCCATCAGTGAGTCGGGGTATAGCAATCAGCCCCAGCATTTT.

This clonotype was seen more than once but under ten times. The rearrangement joins TRBV7-2 to TRBJ1-1; 8 positions match TRBD1. Germline trimming cut 5 bases from V and 5 bases from J; bases unmatched to any gene: 7. Germline V gives CDR1 SGHTA, CDR2 FQGNSA. CDR3 length: 14 residues. The CDR3 loop reads CASSAGQGRTEAFF. CDR3 nucleotides: TGTGCCAGCAGCGCCGGACAGGGAAGAACTGAAGCTTTCTTT.

The chain uses TRBV20-1 and TRBJ2-7, with D maybe TRBD1 (6 bases). Germline assignment: CDR1 DFQATT and CDR2 SNEGSKA (reference sequence). The CDR3 loop spans 14 amino acids. Trimming cost V 3 bases and J 0 bases, with 12 bases left between them. The CDR3: CSARQTGSSYEQYV. DNA of the CDR3: TGCAGTGCTAGGCAGACAGGTAGCTCCTACGAGCAGTACGTC.

V gene TRBV9 combines with J gene TRBJ2-5; D is possibly TRBD2 (5 bases). Germline values: CDR1 SGDLS, CDR2 YYNGEE. V dropped 3 bases and J dropped 2 bases, with 8 bases sitting between them. The CDR3 is 13 amino acids. Here the CDR3 reads CASSDGGQETQYF. Written as DNA, the CDR3 is TGTGCCAGCAGCGACGGAGGACAAGAGACCCAGTACTTC.

A few counts support this clonotype. The chain has TRBV12-3 or TRBV12-4 and TRBJ1-2; D is undetermined. The ends were cut back, 6 bases at V and 4 bases at J, with 12 bases in the middle. CDR3 size: 13 residues. The DNA for the CDR3 is TGTGCCAGCAGCCGGACTGATATCTATGGCTACACCTTC. Its translation is CASSRTDIYGYTF.

The table lists this clonotype with a few counts. This sequence joins TRBV20-1 and TRBJ1-1; tentative D call: TRBD1 (6 bases). The V end was cut by 6 bases, the J end by 2 bases, with 13 bases between. The length of the CDR3 is 13 residues. Germline-derived CDR1 and CDR2 are DFQATT and SNEGSKA (reference sequence). Here the CDR3 reads CSAVRQDNTEAFF. CDR3 sequence (DNA): TGCAGTGCGGTAAGACAGGATAACACTGAAGCTTTCTTT.

The V call is TRBV6-1, the J call TRBJ1-1; 11 positions agree with TRBD1. J was trimmed by 4 bases and V by 6 bases; bases with no gene match: 7. This CDR3 has 15 amino acids. Germline CDR1 is MNHNS and CDR2 is SASEGT. The CDR3 here is CASSHGQGAITEAFF. The CDR3, as DNA: TGTGCCAGCAGCCACGGACAGGGGGCGATCACTGAAGCTTTCTTT.

The chain is built from TRBV28 and TRBJ2-5; TRBD2 is a possible D gene (5 bases). The germline V gene has CDR1 MDHEN and CDR2 SYDVKM. V lost 7 bases and J 2 bases, leaving 11 bases between the germline ends. CDR3 length: 13 amino acids. DNA for the CDR3: TGTGCCAGCACCAAAAGGAGGCAAGAGACCCAGTACTTC. It is translated as CASTKRRQETQYF.

The chain uses TRBV27 and TRBJ2-1; D ambiguous. Germline CDR1 MNHEY, CDR2 SMNVEV (reference sequence). The CDR3 is made up of 15 amino acids. Trimming cost V 3 bases and J 2 bases, with 11 bases left between them. CDR3 nucleotides: TGTGCCAGCAGTTTCTCAGTCTTGACCTACAATGAGCAGTTCTTC. This encodes CASSFSVLTYNEQFF.

The chain recombines TRBV9 with TRBJ2-3, with D hard to call. The germline gives CDR1 SGDLS, CDR2 YYNGEE. This CDR3 is 12 amino acids long. V was shortened by 4 bases and J by 0 bases, with 3 bases between the two germline ends. In nucleotides, the CDR3 is TGTGCCAGCAGCAAAAGCACAGATACGCAGTATTTT. This encodes CASSKSTDTQYF. The whole variable domain, remainder taken from reference TRBV9 and TRBJ2-3, is DSGVTQTPKHLITATGQRVTLRCSPRSGDLSVYWYQQSLDQGLQFLIQYYNGEERAKGNILERFSAQQFPDLHSELNLSSLELGDSALYFCASSKSTDTQYFGPGTRLTVL.

The V and J genes are TRBV7-9 and TRBJ1-2, with 7 positions matching TRBD1. The CDR3 is 14 amino acids. The V gene end was trimmed by 9 bases and the J gene end by 2 bases; junction bases not matched to a gene: 9. Per germline, CDR1 SEHNR and CDR2 FQNEAQ (reference sequence). The DNA of the CDR3 is TGTGCCAGTTCGTCGGGACAGCAGAACTATGGCTACACCTTC. Amino acid sequence: CASSSGQQNYGYTF.

In its sample, this clonotype was seen a few times. As DNA, the CDR3 is TGTGCCAGCAGCGTAGACGGTTCGGGAGAGACCCAGTACTTC. Translating it yields CASSVDGSGETQYF. The chain recombines TRBV9 with TRBJ2-5; D is unresolved. V gave up 0 bases and J gave up 4 bases, with 10 bases separating them. Per germline, CDR1 SGDLS and CDR2 YYNGEE. The CDR3 sequence is 14 residues long.

In DNA form, the CDR3 reads TGTGCCAGCAGCTCCCGAGGACAGGGCCGTCCTCATCGCGAGCAGTACTTC. Its translation: CASSSRGQGRPHREQYF. V and J are TRBV5-6 and TRBJ2-7, with 8 bases fitting TRBD1. The V gene's germline CDR1 is SGHDT and CDR2 YYEEEE. J gave up 6 bases and V 3 bases, and 17 bases lay outside the gene matches. The CDR3 has 17 residues.

This clonotype appeared a few times. V usage is TRBV20-1 and J usage is TRBJ1-6, with D possibly TRBD1 on 5 matching bases. The length of the CDR3 is 15 residues. Germline CDR1 reads DFQATT; CDR2 reads SNEGSKA (reference sequence). With 3 bases removed from V and 10 bases from J, the gap between germline ends came to 19 bases. CDR3 amino acids: CSARRDQISISPLHF. The CDR3 nucleotides read TGCAGTGCTAGGAGGGACCAAATCTCAATCTCACCCCTCCACTTT.

The chain joins TRBV20-1 to TRBJ1-3; tentative D call: TRBD1 (5 bases). Germline assignment: CDR1 DFQATT and CDR2 SNEGSKA (reference sequence). The CDR3 is made up of 14 amino acids. V lost 5 bases and J 2 bases, leaving 13 bases between the germline ends. Here the CDR3 reads CSAPFGTAGNTIYF. The CDR3 DNA sequence: TGCAGTGCTCCTTTCGGGACGGCTGGAAACACCATATATTTT.

This clonotype came up a few times. The chain uses TRBV7-3 and TRBJ1-1; unclear D gene. The V end was cut by 4 bases, the J end by 7 bases, with 13 bases between. The CDR3 contains 13 residues. CDR1 is SGHTA, CDR2 FQGTGA, per germline. This CDR3 is CASSSGVLGEAFF. As DNA, the CDR3 is TGTGCCAGCAGCTCCGGGGTATTGGGTGAAGCTTTCTTT.

Here the CDR3 DNA reads TGCAGCGTTGGGAAGGGGAGACAAGAGACCCAGTACTTC. This codes for CSVGKGRQETQYF. This chain joins TRBV29-1 and TRBJ2-5, with D perhaps being TRBD1 or TRBD2 (5 bases each). The CDR3 has 13 residues. Germline lookup yields CDR1 SQVTM and CDR2 ANQGSEA. V lost 4 bases and J 2 bases, leaving 11 bases between the germline ends.

The V and J genes are TRBV18 and TRBJ2-7; TRBD1 is a possible D gene (6 bases). This CDR3 region has 14 residues. V was pared by 6 bases and J by 3 bases, with 15 bases between. Germline V gene data show CDR1 as KGHSH and CDR2 as LQKENI. For the CDR3, the DNA is TGTGCCAGCTCCCCCCCAGGGGAAGTCTACGAGCAGTACTTC. Its translation is CASSPPGEVYEQYF.

This chain connects TRBV11-1 to TRBJ2-5, with 10 bases lining up with TRBD2. The CDR3 has 15 residues. V was pared by 4 bases and J by 0 bases, with 2 bases of the junction left unmatched. Germline CDR1 reads SGHAT; CDR2 reads FQDESV (reference sequence). As DNA, the CDR3 is TGTGCCAGCAGCTCTAGCGGGGGCGACCAAGAGACCCAGTACTTC. Translated: CASSSSGGDQETQYF.

The V and J genes are TRBV2 and TRBJ1-1, with TRBD1 as a possible D gene (5 bases). V was shortened by 4 bases and J by 2 bases, with 11 bases between the two germline ends. Germline V gene sequence: CDR1 SNHLY, CDR2 FYNNEI. CDR3 size: 14 residues. The CDR3 sequence is CASSVPTVNTEAFF. The DNA of the CDR3 is TGTGCCAGCAGTGTCCCGACAGTAAACACTGAAGCTTTCTTT.

This clonotype was seen more than once but under ten times. V gene TRBV10-3 combines with J gene TRBJ1-5, with 7 bases aligning to TRBD1. Germline trimming cut 4 bases from V and 5 bases from J; bases unmatched to any gene: 8. The CDR3 runs to 15 residues. Germline CDR1 is ENHRY and CDR2 is SYGVKD. In nucleotides, the CDR3 is TGTGCCATCAGTGGGGACTCGAGGGGGCATCAGCCCCAGCATTTT. Translating it yields CAISGDSRGHQPQHF.

This clonotype was counted between two and nine times. V and J are TRBV5-1 and TRBJ1-6; D unclear. CDR1 and CDR2 (germline): SGHRS, YFSETQ. V shed 3 bases and J shed 10 bases, with 17 bases lying between them. The CDR3 spans 15 residues. In nucleotides, the CDR3 is TGCGCCAGCAGCTATGATTTGGGGATCGACTCACCCCTCCACTTT. It is translated as CASSYDLGIDSPLHF.

The chain is built from TRBV4-1 and TRBJ2-1; unclear D gene. Trimming took 0 bases from V and 0 from J, leaving 3 bases between them. Germline CDR1 reads MGHRA; CDR2 reads YSYEKL. This CDR3 comprises 14 residues. The CDR3: CASSQESSYNEQFF. Here the CDR3 DNA reads TGCGCCAGCAGCCAAGAGAGCTCCTACAATGAGCAGTTCTTC.